This TCR beta chain is drawn from a study of T cell changes during pregnancy in multiple sclerosis. Libraries were prepared by immunoSEQ multiplex PCR; TCRdb keeps only in-frame clonotypes and omits some of them. The profile covers 50,000 to 70,000 clones, with roughly 89% appearing a single time and around 2.4% taken by the ten largest. The CDR3 covers 15 residues. Germline CDR1 reads LNHDA; CDR2 reads SQIVND (reference sequence). The V and J ends lost 2 bases and 4 bases respectively, with 15 bases between them. The chain is built from TRBV19 and TRBJ2-7; a weak D match, TRBD2 (5 bases). Sequenced material: peripheral blood, taken in the third trimester of pregnancy. The TCR was taken from a female donor in good health, enrolled as a control in a pregnancy study. The CDR3 DNA reads as TGTGCCAGTAGTATACTACACTCTAGCCTGTACGAGCAGTACTTC. Its translation: CASSILHSSLYEQYF.